The subject of this entry is one TCR beta chain. Its antigen is currently unknown. Germline CDR1 is MDHEN and CDR2 is SYDVKM. Germline trimming cut 4 bases from V and 2 bases from J; bases unmatched to any gene: 4. The CDR3 consists of 15 residues. The sample originates from a study of T cell responses to AZD1222 COVID-19 vaccine. Overall study results and limits: Donors were largely white British and mainly female; clonal diversity was possibly underestimated. CD4 TCRs covered the whole spike, strongest at regions 160-218 and 743-854. Seropositivity was recorded at baseline in only five to seven AZD1222 recipients. The repertoires were collected only after the peak T cell response.

Here immunoSEQ multiplex PCR was the method, and the copy in TCRdb shows in-frame clones only, minus some. Altogether roughly 60,000 clones are present, around 80% being singletons, with the ten largest covering about 3.5%. The sequence came from an adult who received the AZD1222 COVID-19 vaccine. This chain links TRBV28 with TRBJ2-7; 11 bases map to TRBD1. Sequencing was performed on peripheral blood, taken 28 days after the second AZD1222 dose. CDR3 residues: CASSSGTGGTYEQYF. CDR3 DNA sequence: TGTGCCAGCAGTTCCGGGACAGGGGGAACCTACGAGCAGTACTTC.